The T cell receptor (beta chain) under discussion was sequenced for a study of read filtering for tumor transcriptome and immune sequencing. This clonotype was seen many times. The germline CDR1 and CDR2 sequences are LGHDT and YNNKEL (reference sequence). The V segment lost 4 bases and the J segment 3 bases; nucleotides outside the gene matches: 6. This CDR3 has 15 amino acids. From roughly 390 ng of RNA, a library with molecular barcoded alpha/delta and beta/gamma adaptors was made. Via MiXCR, TCRdb re-called the reads, giving one row per CDR3 protein. The sample lists 93,000 or so distinct CDR3 sequences, 20% to 25% occurring once.

This rearrangement joins TRBV3-1 to TRBJ1-5; 7 bases agree with TRBD1. Sequencing was performed on a population of CD138-negative cells sorted from bone marrow. The sequence was obtained from a donor over 35 with multiple myeloma. CDR3 in DNA: TGTGCCAGCAGCCCGACGGGACAGAACAATCAGCCCCAGCATTTT. It specifies CASSPTGQNNQPQHF.